Included here is one T cell receptor beta chain sequence, with context. Germline-derived CDR1 and CDR2 are SGHRS and YFSETQ. The CDR3 is 14 residues long. V gave up 0 bases and J gave up 7 bases, with 14 bases separating them. This sample is drawn from a study of blood T cell repertoires in COVID-19. Overall study: The United States, Italy and Spain supplied acute and convalescent COVID-19 samples. Nucleic acid was either cDNA or gDNA, and it came from T cells, B-cell-depleted T cells, or PBMCs.

In the original processing: Amplified reference gene primers provided the basis for estimating nucleated cell counts. The repertoire was sequenced with immunoSEQ multiplex PCR; TCRdb's copy has only in-frame clones and lacks some. V and J calls and clone size are copied from that table; D and trimming were computed from the DNA. The sample holds about 170,000 clones, about three quarters seen once. The specimen was peripheral blood. This sequence was found in a man in his 70s with acute or convalescent COVID-19. The chain recombines TRBV5-1 with TRBJ2-7; tentative D call: TRBD2 (6 bases). CDR3 residues: CASSLVGGAREQYF. CDR3 nucleotide sequence: TGCGCCAGCAGCTTGGTCGGCGGGGCCCGGGAGCAGTACTTC.